The source of this T cell receptor (beta chain) is a study of shared clonotypes between healthy human individuals (TCRdb year 2020). Broadly, across the study: Three men and two women, aged 18 to 49 years, made up the cohort. Per donor, three plates each were used for CD4 naive and CD4 memory, two for CD8 naive, and one for CD8 memory. To estimate repertoire size and how much clonotype sharing occurs between individuals, the study deeply sequenced the blood TCR repertoires of about 5 healthy adults. To increase sequencing depth and limit assay-specific biases, different laboratories used diverse techniques to prepare libraries and sequence TCR repertoires. Per donor, leukapheresis produced somewhere between about 0.94 and 9 billion PBMCs. Broader findings and caveats from the paper: Rarefaction of sorted-subset datasets indicated incomplete sequencing despite the large sequencing depth. Higher generation probabilities were observed for clonotypes shared by all four sorted-subset donors than for non-shared clonotypes. Sampling was restricted to blood, and TCR repertoires in tissue are likely to differ from TCR repertoires in blood. The genetic and exposure-history diversity represented was limited by the small number of donors. Larger estimated clonotype richness was generally found for naive subsets than for memory subsets. Sharing across a few donors was observed for approximately 5% of naive CD4, over 3% of naive CD8, roughly 2.3% of memory CD4, and about 0.39% of memory CD8 clonotypes. Pairwise subsampling led to the expectation that sequencing depth would affect the degree of clonotype sharing among donors.

Using the deep immunoSEQ assay, multiplex PCR amplified TCR CDR3 regions from genomic DNA. For each cell subset, the extracted genomic DNA was distributed evenly across all wells of several immunoSEQ 96-well plates, and each plate served as one replicate. Each replicate PCR for sorted subsets received around 200 ng genomic DNA, equal to roughly 30,000 T cell genomes. Purified libraries were quantified with a Qubit 3.0 fluorometer, sized on a Bioanalyzer 2100, and re-quantified with the KAPA Library Quantification kit. Each immunoSEQ 96-well plate was sequenced on its own single-read 150-cycle Illumina NextSeq 550 flow cell. The source study handled its data this way. Because the immunoSEQ output included only junctional sequences and no quality scores, the filtering could not be the same as the filtering used for full-length reads. Sequences were annotated with PyIR, a Python wrapper for IgBLAST v1.9, and V/J genes and CDR3 were assigned using IMGT germline references. Any read was removed if the V/J assignment was weak (E-value above 1e-6), the CDR3 was missing, or the read contained stop codons, out-of-frame junctions, or ambiguous translated residues. V3J clonotypes were defined as sequences sharing the same inferred V gene, J gene, and CDR3 amino acid sequence. The percentage overlap between two repertoires was calculated by dividing the number of shared unique clonotypes by the size of the smaller repertoire. RTK rarefaction, the Chao1 estimator, and Recon v2.1 estimates of unobserved clonotypes were used to assess repertoire richness. OLGA was used to compute generation probabilities for all TCRbeta clonotypes that the gDNA method yielded from a few donors. The source is immuneACCESS, and TCRdb retained only in-frame sequences with V and J called. Part of the clones is not carried over; for the studies checked, unresolved V genes explain less than half of this, and the remainder is unexplained. The D gene and trimming were derived from the DNA, and the V and J assignments and clone size from that table. The sample table contains approximately 2,300,000 clones; only one count was recorded for about 90% of them. 0.37% of the sample comes from the top ten.

The donors were healthy, HIV-negative adults who had no recently reported acute infections or vaccinations. Only Caucasian adults living in Nashville, Tennessee, USA were represented among the donors. Magnetic negative selection was used to enrich CD4+ T cells, after which naive cells were positively selected on CD45RA and the negative fraction became the memory subset. Blood was collected by leukapheresis, and PBMCs were isolated by Ficoll-Histopaque density gradient centrifugation and then cryopreserved in liquid nitrogen vapor phase. Analytical flow cytometry was used to check the purity and quantity of each magnetically sorted T cell population. Genomic DNA was isolated from every sorted fraction and measured by UV absorbance on a Nanodrop 2000c. Trimming accounts for 4 bases at V and 4 bases at J, while the number of junction bases matched to no gene is 11. Counted from cysteine to phenylalanine, this CDR3 has 17 amino acids. The sequence is cut down to CDR3 DNA, 51 bases in frame from base 1. For CDR1 and CDR2, the germline V gene lists SGHVS and FQNEAQ.

This clone was counted once. No cognate antigen has been identified for it. Base qualities are not at hand, and no much larger clone is one base apart. The clonotype comes from a young man in good health. Some clones in this sample may be carry-over from other donors' samples. Sequenced material: naive CD4+ T cells from PBMCs. What this sample's cell subset or site label stands for: CD45RA+ positively selected. Recombination connected TRBV7-8 to TRBJ2-2; TRBD1 aligns with 8 central bases. The CDR3 in this case is CASSSSQGARSTGELFF. The sequenced DNA is TGTGCCAGCAGCTCTTCTCAGGGGGCGCGTAGCACCGGGGAGCTGTTTTTT. Here the CDR3 is joined to the reference TRBV7-8 and TRBJ2-2 genes, and the full variable domain is: GAGVSQSPRYKVAKRGQDVALRCDPISGHVSLFWYQQALGQGPEFLTYFQNEAQLDKSGLPSDRFFAERPEGSVSTLKIQRTQQEDSAVYLCASSSSQGARSTGELFFGEGSRLTVL.